This is a list of T cell receptor beta chains from one sample in a study of cytomegalovirus exposure and HLA in healthy donors. Measured with immunoSEQ multiplex PCR; TCRdb has only the in-frame clones, and not every one. The sample consists of more than 85,000 clones, over 70% of them appearing once. Sequenced material: PBMCs. These receptors came from a man aged 25-45 years in good health and CMV-seronegative. Both conserved end residues are part of each CDR3. D genes are given only for firm matches. Clone size appears in some rows only: once, few, many, or a class for an expanded clone.

D: TRBD2
V: TRBV7-2
J: TRBJ2-2
size: NA
DNA: TGTGCCAGCAGCTTTAGCGGGCTGGACACCGGGGAGCTGTTTTTT
CDR3: CASSFSGLDTGELFF

D: TRBD1
V: TRBV30
J: TRBJ2-7
size: NA
DNA: TGTGCCTGGACCGCCGGGACAGGGAATTCCTACGAGCAGTACTTC
CDR3: CAWTAGTGNSYEQYF

D: TRBD1
V: TRBV6-6
J: TRBJ2-7
size: NA
DNA: TGTGCCAGCAGTTACTCACGGCAGGGGGCCTACGAGCAGTACTTC
CDR3: CASSYSRQGAYEQYF

D: TRBD1
V: TRBV5-1
J: TRBJ2-7
size: NA
DNA: TGCGCCAGCAGCCAGGACAGGGGATACGAGCAGTACTTC
CDR3: CASSQDRGYEQYF

D: NA
V: TRBV21-1
J: TRBJ2-1
size: NA
DNA: TGTGCCAGCAGCATTTCGAGCGGGATGGTCTACAATGAGCAGTTCTTC
CDR3: CASSISSGMVYNEQFF

D: NA
V: TRBV7-3
J: TRBJ2-1
size: NA
DNA: TGTGCCAGCAGCTCGGGGGACGGATACTACAATGAGCAGTTCTTC
CDR3: CASSSGDGYYNEQFF

D: NA
V: TRBV28
J: TRBJ2-1
size: NA
DNA: TGTGCCAGCAGATTAGCCCCGGGCTCCTACAATGAGCAGTTCTTC
CDR3: CASRLAPGSYNEQFF

D: NA
V: TRBV11-2
J: TRBJ2-7
size: NA
DNA: TGTGCCAGCAGCTTAGGACAGAACTACGAGCAGTACTTC
CDR3: CASSLGQNYEQYF

D: NA
V: TRBV6-5
J: TRBJ1-5
size: NA
DNA: TGTGCCAGCAGCCTCGACAGATCCAATCAGCCCCAGCATTTT
CDR3: CASSLDRSNQPQHF

D: TRBD2
V: TRBV19
J: TRBJ2-2
size: NA
DNA: TGTGCCAGTAGTATTGGCGGGGGGGCCGGGGAGCTGTTTTTT
CDR3: CASSIGGGAGELFF

D: NA
V: TRBV19
J: TRBJ1-1
size: NA
DNA: TGTGCCAGTAGTATAAGCCTGGGGAGCACTGAAGCTTTCTTT
CDR3: CASSISLGSTEAFF

D: TRBD1
V: TRBV7-2
J: TRBJ1-3
size: NA
DNA: TGTGCCAGCAGCAAGACAGGGGACACCATATATTTT
CDR3: CASSKTGDTIYF

D: TRBD2
V: TRBV9
J: TRBJ2-1
size: NA
DNA: TGTGCCAGCAGCCCGCACCAAACGACTAGCGGGAGGGCTGATGAGCAGTTCTTC
CDR3: CASSPHQTTSGRADEQFF

D: NA
V: TRBV7-6
J: TRBJ1-4
size: NA
DNA: TGTGCCAGCAGCTTCTTGGTCGGTGAAAAACTGTTTTTT
CDR3: CASSFLVGEKLFF

D: TRBD1
V: TRBV2
J: TRBJ1-5
size: once
DNA: TGTGCCGGGGGGACAGCCCAGGGTCAGCCCCAGCATTTT
CDR3: CAGGTAQGQPQHF

D: TRBD2
V: TRBV11-2
J: TRBJ2-1
size: few
DNA: TGTGCCAGCAGCCCCGGACTAGCGTCGTACAATGAGCAGTTCTTC
CDR3: CASSPGLASYNEQFF

D: NA
V: TRBV6-6
J: TRBJ2-3
size: NA
DNA: TGTGCCAGCAGCCTCGGAGGAGGCACAGATACGCAGTATTTT
CDR3: CASSLGGGTDTQYF

D: TRBD1
V: TRBV14
J: TRBJ2-2
size: NA
DNA: TGTGCCAGCAGCCGGACAGGCCTGTGGACCGGGGAGCTGTTTTTT
CDR3: CASSRTGLWTGELFF

D: NA
V: TRBV7-2
J: TRBJ2-7
size: NA
DNA: TGTGCCAGCAGCTTAGAGGGGGGACAGACCGAGCAGTACTTC
CDR3: CASSLEGGQTEQYF

D: TRBD2
V: TRBV29-1
J: TRBJ2-3
size: NA
DNA: TGCAGCGTTGGCGGGGGAATCACAGATACGCAGTATTTT
CDR3: CSVGGGITDTQYF

D: TRBD1
V: TRBV10-1
J: TRBJ1-1
size: NA
DNA: TGCGCCAGCAGTCCAAGAAGAGGGGACAGTGAGGCTTTCTTT
CDR3: CASSPRRGDSEAFF

D: TRBD1
V: TRBV19
J: TRBJ1-5
size: NA
DNA: TGTGCCAGTAGCGCCCTCCGGACAGGAGCTAAAAGACTTAATCAGCCCCAGCATTTT
CDR3: CASSALRTGAKRLNQPQHF

D: TRBD2
V: TRBV5-4
J: TRBJ2-3
size: NA
DNA: TGTGCCAGCAGCTTGCGGGGGGGAGCAGGAGATACGCAGTATTTT
CDR3: CASSLRGGAGDTQYF